One and the same sample provided the 24 T cell receptor beta chains below, sequenced in a study of blood T cell repertoires in COVID-19. Produced via immunoSEQ multiplex PCR; TCRdb's table is partial and in-frame only. This sample carries about 300,000 clones, about 85% of them seen once, and the ten largest clones take about 6%. The specimen was PBMCs or T cells enriched from blood (not recorded which). These receptors all come from a woman aged 25 to 39 who had recovered from COVID-19.

This clone turned up a few times. The chain has TRBV7-2 and TRBJ1-4, with 8 bases aligning to TRBD1. The CDR3 runs to 15 residues. Trimming cost V 5 bases and J 0 bases; bases outside gene matches: 2. Per the germline V gene, CDR1 is SGHTA and CDR2 is FQGNSA. DNA for the CDR3: TGTGCCAGCAGCAAACAGGGGGCAACTAATGAAAAACTGTTTTTT. This translates into CASSKQGATNEKLFF.

This sequence joins TRBV6-1 and TRBJ1-4, with D perhaps matching TRBD1 (6 bases). Germline CDR1 reads MNHNS; CDR2 reads SASEGT. V lost 2 bases and J lost 7, with 11 bases in between. The CDR3 runs to 14 residues. In DNA form, the CDR3 reads TGTGCCAGCAGTGAAATGGGGGCGGGTGAAAAACTGTTTTTT. Its protein product is CASSEMGAGEKLFF.

The chain recombines TRBV27 with TRBJ2-3; 7 bases are a match to TRBD2. The CDR3 is 15 amino acids. With 1 base clipped from V and 4 bases from J, the junction kept 5 bases outside the gene matches. The germline CDR1 and CDR2 sequences are MNHEY and SMNVEV (reference sequence). CDR3 amino acids: CASSLLGGGADTQYF. CDR3 DNA: TGTGCCAGCAGTTTATTGGGGGGGGGTGCAGATACGCAGTATTTT.

The chain carries TRBV7-9 and TRBJ2-4; 9 bases align to TRBD1. Looked up from germline, CDR1 is SEHNR and CDR2 is FQNEAQ (reference sequence). V shed 0 bases, J shed 14 bases, and the junction held 2 bases outside the gene matches. The length of the CDR3 is 12 residues. Written as DNA, the CDR3 is TGTGCCAGCAGCTTAGCGGGACAGGGAAAGTACTTC. Its protein product is CASSLAGQGKYF.

This clone was observed many times. The chain links TRBV10-3 to TRBJ1-6, with D perhaps TRBD1 (5 bases). Germline-derived CDR1 and CDR2 are ENHRY and SYGVKD. V lost 2 bases, J lost 10 bases, and 6 bases lay in between. The length of the CDR3 is 12 residues. CDR3 residues: CAISEGASPLHF. DNA of the CDR3: TGTGCCATCAGTGAGGGGGCATCACCCCTCCACTTT.

This clone is a singleton in its sample. The CDR3 spells CAIRNRDQNTEAFF. CDR3 DNA: TGTGCCATTAGAAACAGGGATCAGAACACTGAAGCTTTCTTT. The gene calls are TRBV10-3 and TRBJ1-1; a possible D gene is TRBD1 (6 bases). V was clipped by 9 bases and J by 1 base, with 15 bases between them. Per the germline V gene, CDR1 is ENHRY and CDR2 is SYGVKD. The CDR3 runs to 14 residues.

This clone has more than one count but fewer than ten. This chain joins TRBV18 and TRBJ1-2; D uncertain. V was pared by 6 bases and J by 8 bases, with 19 bases between. Germline-derived CDR1 and CDR2 are KGHSH and LQKENI. CDR3 size: 14 residues. This CDR3 reads CASSQRAEGEGYTF. In nucleotides, the CDR3 is TGTGCCAGCTCCCAACGTGCCGAGGGAGAAGGCTACACCTTC.

The CDR3, as DNA: TGTGCCAGCAGCTTGGAAGTTCAGCTAGGCAATCAGCCCCAGCATTTT. This gives the protein CASSLEVQLGNQPQHF. The chain carries TRBV5-5 and TRBJ1-5; D is uncertain. The CDR3 runs to 16 residues. Trimming left V 0 bases short and J 2 bases short, with 12 bases between. Germline CDR1 SGHKS, CDR2 YYEKEE (reference sequence).

The chain uses TRBV27 and TRBJ1-5; 9 bases agree with TRBD1. The CDR3 consists of 14 residues. Germline CDR1 and CDR2: MNHEY and SMNVEV (reference sequence). The ends lost 5 bases at V and 9 bases at J; junction bases unmatched: 8. The CDR3 DNA reads as TGTGCCAGCAGTATGGGACAGGGACTTCTGCCCCAGCATTTT. It codes for CASSMGQGLLPQHF.

As DNA, the CDR3 is TGTGCCAGCAGTCTAAGCGGGCAAACCAATGAGCAGTTCTTC. As protein: CASSLSGQTNEQFF. The rearrangement joins TRBV27 to TRBJ2-1; D may be TRBD2 (6 bases). This CDR3 region has 14 residues. Germline CDR1 and CDR2: MNHEY and SMNVEV (reference sequence). With 5 bases removed from V and 6 bases from J, the gap between germline ends came to 14 bases.

The V call is TRBV14, the J call TRBJ2-5, with D unclear. Germline CDR1 and CDR2: SGHDN and FVKESK. CDR3 length equals 15 residues. V was pared by 3 bases and J by 5 bases, with 16 bases between. CDR3 in amino acids: CASSQNLPSRETQYF. Written as DNA, the CDR3 is TGTGCCAGCAGCCAGAACCTTCCGAGCCGGGAGACCCAGTACTTC.

The chain couples TRBV18 to TRBJ1-1; TRBD1 aligns across 9 bases. V was pared by 6 bases and J by 0 bases, with 5 bases of the junction left unmatched. The CDR3 loop spans 15 amino acids. The germline V gene has CDR1 KGHSH and CDR2 LQKENI. The CDR3: CASSRDREMNTEAFF. As DNA, the CDR3 is TGTGCCAGCTCCCGGGACAGGGAAATGAACACTGAAGCTTTCTTT.

The chain employs TRBV7-9 and TRBJ1-1; TRBD1 agrees at 7 bases. The CDR3 covers 15 residues. J lost 4 bases, V lost 5 bases, and 10 bases had no gene match. Germline-derived CDR1 and CDR2 are SEHNR and FQNEAQ (reference sequence). CDR3: CASSVRQGWGTEAFF. DNA for the CDR3: TGTGCCAGCAGCGTAAGACAGGGATGGGGCACTGAAGCTTTCTTT.

The V gene is TRBV25-1, the J gene TRBJ1-3, with 8 bases fitting TRBD1. Per germline, CDR1 MGHDK and CDR2 SYGVNS. The CDR3 sequence is 16 residues long. J gave up 0 bases and V 1 base, and 2 bases lay outside the gene matches. CDR3 nucleotide sequence: TGTGCCAGCAGTGAATTTGGGACAGGCTCTGGAAACACCATATATTTT. Its protein product is CASSEFGTGSGNTIYF.

The chain combines TRBV5-1 with TRBJ1-2; TRBD1 matches at 9 bases. V was pared by 4 bases and J by 6 bases, with 10 bases of the junction left unmatched. Per the germline V gene, CDR1 is SGHRS and CDR2 is YFSETQ. The CDR3 contains 15 residues. The CDR3 loop is CASSQMAGTGHGYTF. As DNA, the CDR3 is TGCGCCAGCAGCCAAATGGCTGGGACAGGGCATGGCTACACCTTC.

This clone was recorded once. The chain employs TRBV9 and TRBJ1-2; TRBD1 matches at 8 bases. The germline V gene has CDR1 SGDLS and CDR2 YYNGEE. The V and J ends lost 4 bases and 7 bases, in that order; junction bases with no gene match: 15. The CDR3 loop spans 16 amino acids. The CDR3 loop is CASSPGRDRMGLGYTF. The CDR3 DNA sequence: TGTGCCAGCAGCCCAGGGCGGGACAGGATGGGCCTTGGCTACACCTTC.

This rearrangement joins TRBV14 to TRBJ1-2; TRBD1 aligns across 7 bases. Germline CDR1 reads SGHDN; CDR2 reads FVKESK. The trim removed 1 base at V and 6 bases at J, leaving 8 bases unmatched. The length of the CDR3 is 15 residues. The CDR3 DNA reads TGTGCCAGCAGCCAAGCTCTTGGACAGGTCCATGGCTACACCTTC. Translating gives CASSQALGQVHGYTF.

The J gene is TRBJ2-1, the V gene TRBV2; TRBD2 matches at 10 bases. Germline trimming cut 5 bases from V and 8 bases from J; bases unmatched to any gene: 6. Germline V gene lookup returns CDR1 SNHLY and CDR2 FYNNEI. This CDR3 spans 14 amino acids. Here the CDR3 DNA reads TGTGCCAGCAGTAGCGGGGGGGCCTTTGATGAGCAGTTCTTC. It specifies CASSSGGAFDEQFF.

This clone was counted between two and nine times. The rearrangement links TRBV6-5 to TRBJ2-2; D possibly corresponds to TRBD1 (5 bases). Germline V lookup: CDR1 MNHEY, CDR2 SVGAGI. The CDR3 contains 15 residues. Trimming pared 6 bases from V and 0 bases from J, leaving 11 bases between. CDR3 loop: CASRKQVPNTGELFF. The CDR3, as DNA: TGTGCCAGCAGGAAACAGGTTCCGAACACCGGGGAGCTGTTTTTT.

The rearrangement uses TRBV19 and TRBJ1-6, with D unclear. The CDR3 runs to 15 residues. V was clipped by 0 bases and J by 6 bases, with 9 bases between them. Germline-derived CDR1 and CDR2 are LNHDA and SQIVND (reference sequence). The CDR3, as DNA: TGTGCCAGTAGTATAGATGCAGGAACTAATTCACCCCTCCACTTT. As protein: CASSIDAGTNSPLHF.

Here the CDR3 reads CASSSVPEDYGYTF. The CDR3 DNA sequence: TGCGCCAGCAGCTCCGTACCGGAGGACTATGGCTACACCTTC. The chain recombines TRBV5-1 with TRBJ1-2; D is unclear. Germline V gene lookup returns CDR1 SGHRS and CDR2 YFSETQ. Deletions cut 3 bases from V and 3 bases from J, with 12 bases between. The CDR3 is made up of 14 amino acids.

This clone has just one count. This rearrangement joins TRBV6-5 to TRBJ1-2; 8 nucleotides line up with TRBD1. The CDR3 sequence is 14 residues long. Germline-derived CDR1 and CDR2 are MNHEY and SVGAGI. Losses at the gene ends were 5 bases for V and 5 bases for J; bases not matched to a gene: 7. The CDR3 bases are TGTGCCAGCAGTAGCACAGGGGGGAAGTATGGCTACACCTTC. This sequence encodes CASSSTGGKYGYTF.

The chain joins TRBV5-4 to TRBJ2-2, with a tentative D call TRBD1 (6 bases). The germline V gene encodes CDR1 SGHNT and CDR2 YYREEE (reference sequence). The V end was cut by 1 base, the J end by 5 bases, with 6 bases between. The CDR3 consists of 13 residues. Here the CDR3 DNA reads TGTGCCAGCAGCTTGCAGGGGACCGGGGAGCTGTTTTTT. Its protein product is CASSLQGTGELFF.

This clone was seen only a few times. The chain carries TRBV6-5 and TRBJ1-2; the match to TRBD1 covers 7 bases. The V gene's germline CDR1 is MNHEY and CDR2 SVGAGI. J gave up 4 bases and V 6 bases, and 5 bases lay outside the gene matches. The CDR3 runs to 13 residues. CDR3 DNA sequence: TGTGCCAGCAGGAACGACAGGGTCTATGGCTACACCTTC. It is translated as CASRNDRVYGYTF.